This T cell receptor (beta chain) was observed in a study of PD-L1 blockade in urothelial cancer. The overall study: The authors examined blood 3 weeks (second dose) and 6 weeks after treatment start.

Time point described: pretreatment peripheral blood. This clone has more than one count but fewer than ten. Only in-frame clones appear in the TCRdb table, and some are missing; sequencing was by immunoSEQ multiplex PCR. The table lists some 16,000 clones, around nine tenths of them singletons, with about an eighth in the top ten. Germline CDR1 and CDR2: MNHNS and SASEGT. V lost 3 bases and J 7 bases, leaving 13 bases between the germline ends. The CDR3 has 15 amino acids. The chain is built from TRBV6-1 and TRBJ1-6; no clear D gene. The clonotype originates from a man between 65 and 85 years old with urothelial cancer. The source material was PBMCs, sampled around atezolizumab (anti-PD-L1) treatment. The CDR3 here is CASSDGRGWNSPLHF. For the CDR3, the DNA is TGTGCCAGCAGTGACGGTCGGGGTTGGAATTCACCCCTCCACTTT.